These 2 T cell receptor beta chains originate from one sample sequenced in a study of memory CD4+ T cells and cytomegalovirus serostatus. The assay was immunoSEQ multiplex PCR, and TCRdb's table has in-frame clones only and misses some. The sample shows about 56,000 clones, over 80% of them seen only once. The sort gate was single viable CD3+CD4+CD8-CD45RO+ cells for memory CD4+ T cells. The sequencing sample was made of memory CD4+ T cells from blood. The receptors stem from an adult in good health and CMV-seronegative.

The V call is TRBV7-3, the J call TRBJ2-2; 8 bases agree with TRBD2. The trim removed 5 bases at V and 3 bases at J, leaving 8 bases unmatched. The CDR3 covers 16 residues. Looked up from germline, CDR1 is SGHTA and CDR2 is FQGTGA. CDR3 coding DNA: TGTGCCAGCAGCCCGACGGGGGGGCGGGACACCGGGGAGCTGTTTTTT. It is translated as CASSPTGGRDTGELFF.

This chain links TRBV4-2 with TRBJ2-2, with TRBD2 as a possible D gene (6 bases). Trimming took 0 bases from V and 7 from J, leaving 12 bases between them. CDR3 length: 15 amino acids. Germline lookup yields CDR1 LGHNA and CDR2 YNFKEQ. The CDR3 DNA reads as TGTGCCAGCAGCCAAGATGGAGGGAGAGTCGGGGAGCTGTTTTTT. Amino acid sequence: CASSQDGGRVGELFF.